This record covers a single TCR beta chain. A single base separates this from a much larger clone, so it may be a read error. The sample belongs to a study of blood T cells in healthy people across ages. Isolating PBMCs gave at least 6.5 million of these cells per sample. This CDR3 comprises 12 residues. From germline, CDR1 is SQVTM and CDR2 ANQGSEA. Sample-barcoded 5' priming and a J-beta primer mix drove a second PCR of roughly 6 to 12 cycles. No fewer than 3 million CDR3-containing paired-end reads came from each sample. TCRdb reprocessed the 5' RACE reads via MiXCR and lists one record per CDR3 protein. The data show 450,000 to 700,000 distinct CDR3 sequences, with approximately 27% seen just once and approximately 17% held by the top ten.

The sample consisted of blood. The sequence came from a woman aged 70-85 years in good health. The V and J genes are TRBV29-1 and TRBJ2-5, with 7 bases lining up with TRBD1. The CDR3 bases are TGCAGCGTGACGCCAGGGGGAGAGAACCAGTACTTC. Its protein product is CSVTPGGENQYF.